These T cell receptor beta chains were read from a single sample in a study of CD8 T cells in Susac syndrome. TCRdb ran MiXCR on the immunoSEQ multiplex PCR reads and lists one entry per CDR3 protein. The repertoire holds 150,000 to 200,000 distinct CDR3 sequences, 90% to 95% seen once, with roughly 0.12% in the top ten. Sequencing was carried out using CD4+ T cells from PBMCs. The receptors shown here come from a human donor with Susac syndrome. The CDR3 runs from the conserved cysteine through the conserved F or W. A D gene is named only where the DNA matches it firmly.

j_call d_call v_call cdr3_aa cdr3_nt
TRBJ2-5 TRBD2 TRBV2 CASRKESASGGAETQYF TGTGCCAGCAGGAAGGAAAGCGCTAGCGGGGGGGCCGAGACCCAGTACTTC
TRBJ2-2 . TRBV9 CASSAPSQPTGELFF TGTGCCAGCAGCGCACCCTCACAGCCCACCGGGGAGCTGTTTTTT
TRBJ2-5 . TRBV5-1 CASGRGAGDLYQETQYF TGCGCCAGCGGAAGAGGAGCAGGGGACCTGTACCAAGAGACCCAGTACTTC
TRBJ2-7 . TRBV6-6 CASTAGYLYEQYF TGTGCCAGCACGGCGGGGTATCTTTACGAGCAGTACTTC
TRBJ1-1 . TRBV20-1 CSARVAREGTEAFF TGCAGTGCTAGAGTGGCCAGGGAGGGCACTGAAGCTTTCTTT
TRBJ2-2 TRBD1 TRBV18 CASSPLTGVNTGELFF TGTGCCAGCTCACCCCTGACAGGGGTGAACACCGGGGAGCTGTTTTTT
TRBJ2-3 TRBD2 TRBV7-9 CASSSYGAGGRRDTQYF TGTGCCAGCAGCTCCTACGGGGCGGGGGGCCGAAGAGATACGCAGTATTTT
TRBJ1-1 . TRBV4-2 CASGKEWNTEAFF TGTGCCAGCGGAAAGGAGTGGAACACTGAAGCTTTCTTT
TRBJ2-5 TRBD2 TRBV6-1 CASSEEGLAGGQETQYF TGTGCCAGCAGTGAAGAGGGACTAGCGGGGGGGCAAGAGACCCAGTACTTC
TRBJ2-5 . TRBV5-6 CASSLKTVAETQYF TGTGCCAGCAGTTTAAAGACAGTAGCAGAGACCCAGTACTTC
TRBJ1-6 . TRBV9 CASSDSGRQNSPLHF TGTGCCAGCAGCGACTCGGGACGGCAAAATTCACCCCTCCACTTT
TRBJ1-2 . TRBV20-1 CSAREGQKANYGYTF TGCAGTGCTAGAGAAGGACAGAAAGCTAACTATGGCTACACCTTC
TRBJ2-3 . TRBV7-6 CASSATAVRDTQYF TGTGCCAGCAGCGCAACTGCGGTTCGGGATACGCAGTATTTT
TRBJ1-2 . TRBV7-2 CASSLGTPLYGYTF TGTGCCAGCAGCTTAGGGACCCCGCTCTATGGCTACACCTTC
TRBJ2-7 TRBD2 TRBV20-1 CSARPPSGGVTYEQYF TGCAGTGCTAGACCTCCCAGCGGGGGGGTTACCTACGAGCAGTACTTC
TRBJ2-3 . TRBV29-1 CSVAQGPGTQYF TGCAGCGTTGCCCAGGGGCCCGGTACGCAGTATTTT
TRBJ2-5 . TRBV4-2 CASSQGRDLPETQYF TGTGCCAGCAGCCAAGGGCGGGACCTTCCAGAGACCCAGTACTTC
TRBJ2-4 . TRBV4-1 CASSQDGRASNIQYF TGCGCCAGCAGCCAAGACGGCAGGGCTTCAAACATTCAGTACTTC
TRBJ2-3 TRBD2 TRBV20-1 CSARRLAGGYYDTQYF TGCAGTGCTAGAAGACTAGCGGGGGGGTATTACGATACGCAGTATTTT
TRBJ2-7 . TRBV6-4 CASSDPAYEQYF TGTGCCAGCAGTGACCCTGCCTACGAGCAGTACTTC
TRBJ2-7 . TRBV5-6 CASSLGGAREQYF TGTGCCAGCAGCTTAGGCGGGGCGAGAGAGCAGTACTTC
TRBJ1-1 . TRBV19 CASSPRGIQAFF TGTGCCAGTAGTCCCCGCGGCATTCAAGCTTTCTTT
TRBJ1-2 . TRBV7-2 CASSPRSGGGYTF TGTGCCAGCAGCCCCCGATCCGGGGGGGGCTACACCTTC
TRBJ1-2 . TRBV9 CASSVVTAGAGGYTF TGTGCCAGCAGCGTAGTTACAGCGGGCGCGGGGGGCTACACCTTC
TRBJ1-6 . TRBV27 CASSLKAGFNSPLHF TGTGCCAGCAGTTTAAAGGCAGGTTTTAATTCACCCCTCCACTTT
TRBJ1-4 TRBD1 TRBV12-3/TRBV12-4 CASSLDRGVEKLFF TGTGCCAGCAGCCTCGACAGGGGAGTTGAAAAACTGTTTTTT
TRBJ2-1 TRBD2 TRBV20-1 CSARTSGAYNEQFF TGCAGTGCTAGAACTAGCGGGGCCTACAATGAGCAGTTCTTC
TRBJ1-2 . TRBV7-9 CASSLRQRGYTF TGTGCCAGCAGCCTTAGACAGCGTGGCTACACCTTC
TRBJ2-1 . TRBV11-3 CASSFSNNEQFF TGTGCCAGCAGCTTCTCCAACAATGAGCAGTTCTTC
TRBJ2-1 . TRBV7-3 CASSPGTTYNEQFF TGTGCCAGCAGCCCCGGGACAACTTACAATGAGCAGTTCTTC
TRBJ2-7 TRBD1 TRBV11-2 CASSLRQGLSEQYF TGTGCCAGCAGCCTTCGACAGGGTTTAAGCGAGCAGTACTTC
TRBJ2-1 . TRBV6-2/TRBV6-3 CASSYSGTRREQFF TGTGCCAGCAGTTACTCGGGGACTCGACGGGAGCAGTTCTTC
TRBJ2-3 . TRBV20-1 CSAIAFESRGGGPDTQYF TGCAGTGCTATCGCGTTTGAGTCCCGGGGTGGGGGTCCCGATACGCAGTATTTT
TRBJ2-2 . TRBV2 CASSGNKGEGELFF TGTGCCAGCAGCGGAAACAAGGGGGAAGGGGAGCTGTTTTTT
TRBJ1-1 . TRBV7-9 CASSLAGTLNTEAFF TGTGCCAGCAGCTTAGCCGGGACACTGAACACTGAAGCTTTCTTT
TRBJ2-7 TRBD2 TRBV6-6 CASSYTIAGESYEQYF TGTGCCAGCAGTTACACAATAGCGGGGGAGTCCTACGAGCAGTACTTC
TRBJ2-5 . TRBV29-1 CSVLRTGQETQYF TGCAGCGTCCTACGGACGGGTCAAGAGACCCAGTACTTC
TRBJ1-2 . TRBV20-1 CSARGDGPSGYTF TGCAGTGCTAGGGGTGACGGGCCCAGTGGCTACACCTTC
TRBJ1-5 . TRBV12-3/TRBV12-4 CASRGDSNQPQHF TGTGCCAGCAGGGGGGACAGCAATCAGCCCCAGCATTTT
TRBJ1-5 . TRBV6-2/TRBV6-3 CASSRGWGNQPQHF TGTGCCAGCAGTCGGGGCTGGGGCAATCAGCCCCAGCATTTT
TRBJ1-3 TRBD1 TRBV6-5 CASSYTQQGASGNTIYF TGTGCCAGCAGTTACACGCAACAGGGGGCGTCTGGAAACACCATATATTTT
TRBJ2-6 . TRBV5-1 CASRETGANVLTF TGCGCCAGCAGAGAGACAGGGGCCAACGTCCTGACTTTC
TRBJ1-2 TRBD1 TRBV30 CAWSVQGSITF TGTGCCTGGAGTGTACAGGGGTCCATCACCTTC
TRBJ2-3 TRBD1 TRBV20-1 CSARTGVSTDTQYF TGCAGTGCAAGGACAGGAGTCAGCACAGATACGCAGTATTTT
TRBJ1-2 . TRBV5-1 CASSLVPDNYGYTF TGCGCCAGCAGCTTGGTCCCAGATAACTATGGCTACACCTTC
TRBJ1-1 TRBD1 TRBV6-2/TRBV6-3 CASSLRGQGSTEAFF TGTGCCAGCAGTCTCCGGGGACAGGGATCGACTGAAGCTTTCTTT
TRBJ1-1 . TRBV20-1 CSAAEGTNEAFF TGCAGTGCTGCTGAAGGAACTAATGAAGCTTTCTTT
TRBJ2-5 . TRBV7-7 CATGIDNQGFGTQYF TGTGCCACCGGAATCGACAATCAGGGATTCGGGACCCAGTACTTC